These 20 T cell receptor beta chains came from one sample sequenced in a study of T cell responses to AZD1222 COVID-19 vaccine (dated by TCRdb to the early 2020s). The time point label, as the study defines it: sample from adult after SARS-CoV-2 infection, after symptom onset. Receptor libraries were prepared by the immunoSEQ multiplex PCR assay. Drawn from immuneACCESS, this table holds only the in-frame rearrangements with V and J called that TCRdb kept. Clones are partly lost; checked studies trace under half to an unresolved V gene and leave the rest unexplained. The sample table contains 110,000 to 150,000 clones; only one count was recorded for approximately 93% of them. Clones ranked in the top ten supply roughly an eighth of the sample. Specimen: peripheral blood, collected after recovery from COVID-19. These receptors came from an adult who had recovered from COVID-19.

The chain employs TRBV10-2 and TRBJ2-2; tentatively, D is TRBD1 (6 bases). V lost 6 bases, J lost 0 bases, and 8 bases lay in between. The CDR3 is 14 residues long. Germline V gene sequence: CDR1 WSHSY, CDR2 SAAADI. The CDR3 nucleotides read TGCGCCAGCAGGACAGGTGCGAACACCGGGGAGCTGTTTTTT. It specifies CASRTGANTGELFF.

The V call is TRBV27, the J call TRBJ2-7; TRBD2 matches 10 bases. Unmatched junction bases numbered 12, after V lost 5 bases and J lost 5 bases. Germline V CDR1 and CDR2: MNHEY, SMNVEV (reference sequence). The CDR3 sequence is 16 residues long. The CDR3 spells CASSPPALAGNNEQYF. DNA for the CDR3: TGTGCCAGCAGTCCCCCGGCACTAGCGGGAAACAACGAGCAGTACTTC.

Regarding this clone: At the DNA level, this CDR3 is encoded by other sequences in the same sample as well. V usage is TRBV18 and J usage is TRBJ1-2; no clear D. Germline CDR1 is KGHSH and CDR2 is LQKENI. V was clipped by 3 bases and J by 2 bases, with 4 bases between them. The CDR3 contains 12 residues. CDR3: CASSPPNYGYTF. CDR3 in DNA: TGTGCCAGCTCACCCCCGAACTATGGCTACACCTTC.

The gene calls are TRBV10-3 and TRBJ2-7; D is uncertain. Looked up from germline, CDR1 is ENHRY and CDR2 is SYGVKD. The CDR3 has 12 residues. V lost 11 bases to trimming and J lost 3 bases, with 14 bases between them. The CDR3 DNA sequence: TGTGCCGCATACACGGATGGCTACGAGCAGTACTTC. Translation: CAAYTDGYEQYF.

The chain carries TRBV2 and TRBJ1-1, with TRBD1 as a possible D gene (5 bases). Germline V gene data show CDR1 as SNHLY and CDR2 as FYNNEI. The V and J ends lost 3 bases and 3 bases respectively, with 8 bases between them. The CDR3 totals 13 residues. The CDR3 is CASSESQDTEAFF. CDR3 nucleotides: TGTGCCAGCAGTGAGTCACAGGACACTGAAGCTTTCTTT.

The chain combines TRBV6-1 with TRBJ1-3; D is unclear. Looked up from germline, CDR1 is MNHNS and CDR2 is SASEGT. This CDR3 has 16 amino acids. V shed 3 bases and J shed 0 bases, with 12 bases lying between them. This CDR3 reads CASSDWAGSSGNTIYF. The CDR3 DNA follows: TGTGCCAGCAGTGATTGGGCTGGCAGCTCTGGAAACACCATATATTTT.

This clone was seen just once. V is TRBV14 and J is TRBJ2-3; TRBD2 matches at 8 bases. CDR1 and CDR2 from the germline V gene are SGHDN and FVKESK. V gave up 3 bases and J gave up 2 bases; unmatched junction bases: 10. This CDR3 comprises 17 residues. The CDR3 DNA is TGTGCCAGCAGCCATTCTATAGCGGGACCCCCCACAGATACGCAGTATTTT. Residues: CASSHSIAGPPTDTQYF. Using reference TRBV14 and TRBJ2-3 for the parts outside the CDR3, the full variable domain is EAGVTQFPSHSVIEKGQTVTLRCDPISGHDNLYWYRRVMGKEIKFLLHFVKESKQDESGMPNNRFLAERTGGTYSTLKVQPAELEDSGVYFCASSHSIAGPPTDTQYFGPGTRLTVL.

The chain carries TRBV2 and TRBJ2-3; 7 bases map to TRBD2. CDR1 is SNHLY, CDR2 FYNNEI, per germline. CDR3 length equals 15 residues. V shed 4 bases, J shed 4 bases, and the junction held 8 bases outside the gene matches. The CDR3, as DNA: TGTGCCAGCAGTGCTTCCTGGGGGGGTTCAGATACGCAGTATTTT. This translates into CASSASWGGSDTQYF.

V usage is TRBV20-1 and J usage is TRBJ1-4; D is ambiguous. Trimming removed 1 base at V and 8 bases at J, with 5 bases between. The CDR3 has 11 residues. Germline V gene data show CDR1 as DFQATT and CDR2 as SNEGSKA (reference sequence). The CDR3 region has the DNA TGCAGTGCTAGAGCGCAAGAAAAACTGTTTTTT. Amino acid sequence: CSARAQEKLFF.

This rearrangement joins TRBV6-1 to TRBJ2-3; 8 nucleotides match TRBD2. Germline CDR1 MNHNS, CDR2 SASEGT. This CDR3 has 15 amino acids. The junction had 6 bases not matched to a gene; V was cut back by 2 bases and J by 5 bases. The CDR3 DNA follows: TGTGCCAGCAGTGAAATTGTAGCGGGAAGAGATACGCAGTATTTT. This translates into CASSEIVAGRDTQYF.

The chain carries TRBV5-4 and TRBJ2-3, with TRBD2 as a possible D gene (5 bases). This CDR3 is built from 17 residues. V lost 4 bases and J lost 1, with 19 bases in between. The V gene's germline CDR1 is SGHNT and CDR2 YYREEE (reference sequence). DNA of the CDR3: TGTGCCAGCAGCCGGGGTACCCGCACCCCCGGCACAGATACGCAGTATTTT. Translation gives CASSRGTRTPGTDTQYF.

The chain combines TRBV28 with TRBJ2-1, with 9 bases matching TRBD1. Germline-derived CDR1 and CDR2 are MDHEN and SYDVKM. The V and J ends lost 4 bases and 5 bases, in that order; junction bases with no gene match: 3. This CDR3 comprises 14 residues. CDR3 loop: CASSSGTGNNEQFF. As DNA, the CDR3 is TGTGCCAGCAGTTCCGGGACAGGGAACAATGAGCAGTTCTTC.

The chain has TRBV6-5 and TRBJ1-3; no definite D call. Per the germline V gene, CDR1 is MNHEY and CDR2 is SVGAGI. Trimming left V 2 bases short and J 0 bases short, with 11 bases between. The CDR3 loop spans 16 amino acids. CDR3 DNA: TGTGCCAGCAGTTACACCCACTTGCTCTCTGGAAACACCATATATTTT. Translating it yields CASSYTHLLSGNTIYF.

V is TRBV5-1 and J is TRBJ1-4; 7 bases line up with TRBD1. The V gene's germline CDR1 is SGHRS and CDR2 YFSETQ. The CDR3 runs 15 residues. V shed 4 bases and J 4 bases; nucleotides not matched to a gene: 7. In DNA form, the CDR3 reads TGCGCCAGCAGCAATGGGACAGTTAGTAATGAAAAACTGTTTTTT. Translating gives CASSNGTVSNEKLFF.

The chain joins TRBV7-9 to TRBJ2-7; D gene ambiguous. V lost 3 bases and J 0 bases, leaving 12 bases between the germline ends. Germline V gene data show CDR1 as SEHNR and CDR2 as FQNEAQ (reference sequence). The CDR3 is 15 residues long. This chain's CDR3 is CASSFPGVLSYEQYF. DNA for the CDR3: TGTGCCAGCAGCTTCCCCGGAGTTCTCTCCTACGAGCAGTACTTC.

The chain combines TRBV11-2 with TRBJ2-7; D assignment may be TRBD1 or TRBD2 (5 bases each). Germline V gene data show CDR1 as SGHAT and CDR2 as FQNNGV. The CDR3 runs to 15 residues. With 0 bases removed from V and 4 bases from J, the gap between germline ends came to 13 bases. This chain's CDR3 is CASSLERGQPYEQYF. Written as DNA, the CDR3 is TGTGCCAGCAGCTTAGAGAGGGGCCAACCTTACGAGCAGTACTTC.

V and J are TRBV28 and TRBJ2-7; the D gene is possibly TRBD2 (6 bases). Trimming cost V 7 bases and J 2 bases, with 15 bases left between them. This CDR3 is built from 14 residues. CDR1 and CDR2 from the germline V gene are MDHEN and SYDVKM. The CDR3 protein is CASTSPGETYEQYF. For the CDR3, the DNA is TGTGCCAGCACCTCCCCGGGAGAGACCTACGAGCAGTACTTC.

This clone was seen only a few times. The V and J genes are TRBV9 and TRBJ2-5, with D possibly matching TRBD1 (5 bases). Looked up from germline, CDR1 is SGDLS and CDR2 is YYNGEE. The CDR3 has 13 residues. Trimming cost V 4 bases and J 5 bases, with 12 bases left between them. The chain's CDR3 is CASSPRWGETQYF. The CDR3 nucleotides are TGTGCCAGCAGCCCCCGTTGGGGCGAGACCCAGTACTTC.

V usage is TRBV4-2 and J usage is TRBJ1-4; tentative D call: TRBD1 (6 bases). The CDR3 covers 15 residues. The germline CDR1 and CDR2 sequences are LGHNA and YNFKEQ. With 0 bases removed from V and 3 bases from J, the gap between germline ends came to 8 bases. DNA of the CDR3: TGTGCCAGCAGCCAAGAAAGGGGGGCTAATGAAAAACTGTTTTTT. This gives the protein CASSQERGANEKLFF.

The rearrangement links TRBV7-8 to TRBJ2-7; D may be TRBD1 (6 bases). The CDR3 is 13 amino acids. Germline CDR1 SGHVS, CDR2 FQNEAQ. Trimming pared 6 bases from V and 2 bases from J, leaving 11 bases between. The CDR3 nucleotides are TGTGCCAGCAGAAGGGACAACCCCTACGAGCAGTACTTC. This translates into CASRRDNPYEQYF.